Sequencing of this T cell receptor (beta chain) was carried out in a study of T cells after yellow fever vaccination. Across the whole study: Each of the EM, EMRA, CM and Tscm memory subsets was sorted based on CD3, CD45RA, CCR7 and CD95.

By 5'RACE template switching, TCR cDNA was produced, with a universal primer site and UMIs added in the process. MiXCR was run by TCRdb on the 5' RACE reads, yielding one entry per CDR3 protein. Of tens of thousands of distinct CDR3 sequences in the sample, approximately 10% were seen once. The length of the CDR3 is 17 residues. CDR1 is SGHDT and CDR2 is YYEEEE in the germline V gene. After removal of 7 bases from V and 0 bases from J, the junction contained 9 bases not matched to a gene. This clonotype was seen many times. Notes on the study in general: Clonotype sharing between CD4 and CD8 compartments was small.

The rearrangement joins TRBV5-6 to TRBJ2-6; 8 bases map to TRBD1. This receptor was taken from a man aged 18 to 35 who received the YFV17D yellow fever vaccine. The source material was PBMCs, either bulk or a sorted T-cell subset (CD4+, CD8+, memory, or dextramer-sorted; not recorded which), sampled approximately 15 days after the first yellow fever vaccination. CDR3 nucleotide sequence: TGTGCCAGCGAGGACAGGGTAGAAATCTCTGGGGCCAACGTCCTGACTTTC. This sequence encodes CASEDRVEISGANVLTF.